A selection of T cell receptor beta chains follows, all from one sample in a study of T cells in localized non-small cell lung cancer. The protocol was immunoSEQ multiplex PCR, while the TCRdb copy is restricted to in-frame clones and leaves out a portion. In the table there are 30,000 or so clones, 88% of which are singletons. Sequencing was performed on peripheral blood, taken before any cancer treatment. Every receptor here comes from an older female donor with stage III squamous cell lung carcinoma. CDR3s include the opening cysteine and the closing phenylalanine or tryptophan. Fields, in order: V gene, D gene, clone size, J gene, CDR3 protein, CDR3 DNA. D genes are given only for firm matches. Clone size is given for some rows only: seen once, a few or many times, or a class if the clone is expanded.

v_gene: TRBV28; d_gene: -; abundance: -; j_gene: TRBJ2-3; CDR3aa: CASSLEGISIDTQYF; CDR3nt: TGTGCCAGCAGTTTAGAAGGGATTTCGATAGATACGCAGTATTTT
v_gene: TRBV7-8; d_gene: -; abundance: -; j_gene: TRBJ2-7; CDR3aa: CASSLGRFSYEQYF; CDR3nt: TGTGCCAGCAGCTTAGGAAGGTTTTCCTACGAGCAGTACTTC
v_gene: TRBV5-1; d_gene: -; abundance: -; j_gene: TRBJ1-5; CDR3aa: CASSPVGGNNQPQHF; CDR3nt: TGCGCCAGCAGCCCGGTCGGGGGAAACAATCAGCCCCAGCATTTT
v_gene: TRBV5-1; d_gene: -; abundance: -; j_gene: TRBJ2-7; CDR3aa: CASSPLGRSSYEQYF; CDR3nt: TGCGCCAGCAGCCCCTTGGGCAGGAGCTCCTACGAGCAGTACTTC
v_gene: TRBV4-2; d_gene: -; abundance: -; j_gene: TRBJ2-7; CDR3aa: CASSPAAGEGPYEQYF; CDR3nt: TGTGCCAGCAGCCCTGCGGCAGGGGAAGGGCCGTACGAGCAGTACTTC
v_gene: TRBV5-1; d_gene: -; abundance: once; j_gene: TRBJ2-7; CDR3aa: CASSLAGEGRYRFAYEQYF; CDR3nt: TGCGCCAGCAGCTTGGCAGGGGAGGGTAGATATCGCTTTGCCTACGAGCAGTACTTC
v_gene: TRBV7-2; d_gene: -; abundance: -; j_gene: TRBJ2-3; CDR3aa: CASSLMGRPTDTQYF; CDR3nt: TGTGCCAGCAGCTTAATGGGGAGACCCACAGATACGCAGTATTTT
v_gene: TRBV25-1; d_gene: -; abundance: -; j_gene: TRBJ1-2; CDR3aa: CASKGPNYGYTF; CDR3nt: TGTGCCAGCAAGGGGCCGAACTATGGCTACACCTTC
v_gene: TRBV4-1; d_gene: -; abundance: -; j_gene: TRBJ2-3; CDR3aa: CASSQRYREEDTQYF; CDR3nt: TGCGCCAGCAGCCAACGGTACAGGGAGGAAGATACGCAGTATTTT
v_gene: TRBV2; d_gene: TRBD2; abundance: -; j_gene: TRBJ2-3; CDR3aa: CASRTGTSGRVGTDTQYF; CDR3nt: TGTGCCAGCAGGACAGGGACTAGCGGGAGGGTGGGCACAGATACGCAGTATTTT
v_gene: TRBV7-9; d_gene: -; abundance: -; j_gene: TRBJ1-2; CDR3aa: CASSSAGTRANYGYTF; CDR3nt: TGTGCCAGCAGCTCGGCCGGGACCAGGGCTAACTATGGCTACACCTTC
v_gene: TRBV11-3; d_gene: -; abundance: -; j_gene: TRBJ2-1; CDR3aa: CASSLDLGGGDEQFF; CDR3nt: TGTGCCAGCAGCTTAGATCTAGGGGGAGGCGATGAGCAGTTCTTC
v_gene: TRBV10-3; d_gene: -; abundance: -; j_gene: TRBJ2-7; CDR3aa: CASRGPTPHEQYF; CDR3nt: TGTGCCTCCCGAGGCCCGACCCCCCACGAGCAGTACTTC
v_gene: TRBV7-2; d_gene: -; abundance: -; j_gene: TRBJ2-5; CDR3aa: CASSSPGHLQETQYF; CDR3nt: TGTGCCAGCAGCTCCCCGGGACACCTCCAAGAGACCCAGTACTTC
v_gene: TRBV30; d_gene: -; abundance: -; j_gene: TRBJ1-5; CDR3aa: CARSGRRTSYSNRPQHF; CDR3nt: TGTGCCCGGAGCGGGCGACGGACTAGCTATAGCAATCGGCCCCAGCATTTT
v_gene: TRBV5-1; d_gene: -; abundance: once; j_gene: TRBJ2-1; CDR3aa: CASSFPEGGGNEQFF; CDR3nt: TGCGCCAGCAGCTTTCCCGAAGGGGGGGGGAATGAGCAGTTCTTC
v_gene: TRBV2; d_gene: TRBD1; abundance: -; j_gene: TRBJ2-5; CDR3aa: CASSVTGGSQETQYF; CDR3nt: TGTGCCAGCAGTGTTACAGGGGGCTCTCAAGAGACCCAGTACTTC
v_gene: TRBV4-2; d_gene: -; abundance: -; j_gene: TRBJ2-5; CDR3aa: CASSQNAREETQYF; CDR3nt: TGTGCCAGCAGCCAAAATGCTAGAGAAGAGACCCAGTACTTC
v_gene: TRBV5-4; d_gene: -; abundance: medium-sized; j_gene: TRBJ1-1; CDR3aa: CASSLDSSSTEAFF; CDR3nt: TGTGCCAGCAGCTTGGACAGCTCTAGCACTGAAGCTTTCTTT
v_gene: TRBV2; d_gene: -; abundance: -; j_gene: TRBJ2-7; CDR3aa: CASSGSAGTAYEQYF; CDR3nt: TGTGCCAGCAGTGGGTCCGCGGGGACAGCCTACGAGCAGTACTTC
v_gene: TRBV18; d_gene: -; abundance: -; j_gene: TRBJ1-2; CDR3aa: CASSPQTGQINYGYTF; CDR3nt: TGTGCCAGCTCACCCCAAACCGGCCAGATTAACTATGGCTACACCTTC
v_gene: TRBV9; d_gene: TRBD1; abundance: -; j_gene: TRBJ2-7; CDR3aa: CASSVGPGQASSYEQYF; CDR3nt: TGTGCCAGCAGCGTAGGTCCCGGACAGGCGAGCTCCTACGAGCAGTACTTC
v_gene: TRBV19; d_gene: TRBD2; abundance: -; j_gene: TRBJ2-3; CDR3aa: CASSRTSGGHTDTQYF; CDR3nt: TGTGCCAGTAGTAGGACTAGCGGGGGGCACACAGATACGCAGTATTTT
v_gene: TRBV6-5; d_gene: -; abundance: once; j_gene: TRBJ2-3; CDR3aa: CASNELSTDTQYF; CDR3nt: TGTGCCAGCAATGAACTTAGCACAGATACGCAGTATTTT
v_gene: TRBV5-1; d_gene: TRBD1; abundance: -; j_gene: TRBJ1-2; CDR3aa: CASSLGGEGAHYGYTF; CDR3nt: TGCGCCAGCAGCTTGGGGGGCGAGGGGGCCCACTATGGCTACACCTTC
v_gene: TRBV7-6; d_gene: TRBD2; abundance: -; j_gene: TRBJ2-3; CDR3aa: CASSLAAALAGFPSTDTQYF; CDR3nt: TGTGCCAGCAGCTTAGCAGCGGCGCTAGCGGGATTTCCCAGCACAGATACGCAGTATTTT
v_gene: TRBV7-2; d_gene: -; abundance: -; j_gene: TRBJ1-3; CDR3aa: CASSPQWGTGNTIYF; CDR3nt: TGTGCCAGCAGCCCACAGTGGGGGACAGGAAACACCATATATTTT
v_gene: TRBV19; d_gene: -; abundance: -; j_gene: TRBJ1-1; CDR3aa: CASSGAPGVRRNTEAFF; CDR3nt: TGTGCCAGTAGTGGGGCACCGGGGGTTCGCCGGAACACTGAAGCTTTCTTT
v_gene: TRBV28; d_gene: TRBD2; abundance: -; j_gene: TRBJ2-5; CDR3aa: CASSHLRLAGMETQYF; CDR3nt: TGTGCCAGCAGTCACCTTAGACTAGCGGGGATGGAGACCCAGTACTTC
v_gene: TRBV7-3; d_gene: TRBD1; abundance: once; j_gene: TRBJ1-2; CDR3aa: CASSSRDRDGYTF; CDR3nt: TGTGCCAGCAGCTCGCGGGACAGGGATGGCTACACCTTC
v_gene: TRBV27; d_gene: -; abundance: -; j_gene: TRBJ2-5; CDR3aa: CASSPTAKTTQYF; CDR3nt: TGTGCCAGCAGTCCTACTGCCAAGACCACCCAGTACTTC
v_gene: TRBV7-2; d_gene: -; abundance: once; j_gene: TRBJ2-1; CDR3aa: CASSRGQQLEQFF; CDR3nt: TGTGCCAGCAGCCGCGGACAGCAACTTGAGCAGTTCTTC
v_gene: TRBV4-2; d_gene: -; abundance: -; j_gene: TRBJ1-2; CDR3aa: CASSQAGQLYGYTF; CDR3nt: TGTGCCAGCAGCCAAGCAGGACAGCTCTATGGCTACACCTTC
v_gene: TRBV6-5; d_gene: -; abundance: once; j_gene: TRBJ2-7; CDR3aa: CASCRGYSSYEQYF; CDR3nt: TGTGCCAGCTGCCGGGGTTACAGCTCCTACGAGCAGTACTTC
v_gene: TRBV5-1; d_gene: TRBD1; abundance: -; j_gene: TRBJ2-6; CDR3aa: CASSSLARGTGANVLTF; CDR3nt: TGCGCCAGCAGCTCCTTAGCCAGGGGGACTGGGGCCAACGTCCTGACTTTC
v_gene: TRBV19; d_gene: -; abundance: -; j_gene: TRBJ1-1; CDR3aa: CASSIVAGYTEAFF; CDR3nt: TGTGCCAGTAGTATCGTGGCAGGATACACTGAAGCTTTCTTT
v_gene: TRBV5-1; d_gene: TRBD1; abundance: -; j_gene: TRBJ2-7; CDR3aa: CASSFSPGTVGDEQYF; CDR3nt: TGCGCCAGCAGCTTCTCTCCCGGGACAGTCGGCGACGAGCAGTACTTC
v_gene: TRBV4-1; d_gene: -; abundance: once; j_gene: TRBJ2-3; CDR3aa: CASSQVLLRPDTQYF; CDR3nt: TGCGCCAGCAGCCAAGTCCTCCTTAGGCCAGATACGCAGTATTTT
v_gene: TRBV18; d_gene: -; abundance: -; j_gene: TRBJ1-1; CDR3aa: CASSPPKDSNTEAFF; CDR3nt: TGTGCCAGCTCACCACCGAAGGACAGCAACACTGAAGCTTTCTTT
v_gene: TRBV30; d_gene: TRBD1; abundance: -; j_gene: TRBJ2-5; CDR3aa: CAWSSGQIMETQYF; CDR3nt: TGTGCCTGGTCCTCGGGACAGATAATGGAGACCCAGTACTTC
v_gene: TRBV5-4; d_gene: -; abundance: -; j_gene: TRBJ1-2; CDR3aa: CASTDNGRNYGYTF; CDR3nt: TGTGCCAGCACCGACAATGGACGTAACTATGGCTACACCTTC
v_gene: TRBV6-1; d_gene: -; abundance: -; j_gene: TRBJ1-1; CDR3aa: CASSEAQGLGGEAFF; CDR3nt: TGTGCCAGCAGTGAAGCACAGGGCCTAGGGGGAGAAGCTTTCTTT
v_gene: TRBV6-1; d_gene: -; abundance: -; j_gene: TRBJ2-7; CDR3aa: CASSLRPQGRHEQYF; CDR3nt: TGTGCCAGCAGTCTAAGGCCTCAGGGGCGGCACGAGCAGTACTTC
v_gene: TRBV6-5; d_gene: TRBD1; abundance: -; j_gene: TRBJ1-5; CDR3aa: CASSPTGRGNQPQHF; CDR3nt: TGTGCCAGCAGCCCGACAGGGAGGGGCAATCAGCCCCAGCATTTT
v_gene: TRBV7-9; d_gene: TRBD2; abundance: few; j_gene: TRBJ2-7; CDR3aa: CASSLLTGGRYEQYF; CDR3nt: TGTGCCAGCAGCTTATTAACGGGGGGGCGGTACGAGCAGTACTTC
v_gene: TRBV10-2; d_gene: TRBD2; abundance: -; j_gene: TRBJ2-7; CDR3aa: CASALAGGNEQYF; CDR3nt: TGCGCCAGTGCACTAGCGGGAGGGAACGAGCAGTACTTC
v_gene: TRBV28; d_gene: TRBD1; abundance: -; j_gene: TRBJ1-2; CDR3aa: CASSQDRVGGYTF; CDR3nt: TGTGCCAGCAGCCAGGACAGGGTGGGCGGCTACACCTTC
v_gene: TRBV9; d_gene: TRBD1; abundance: once; j_gene: TRBJ2-5; CDR3aa: CASSVGATGGREETQYF; CDR3nt: TGTGCCAGCAGCGTAGGGGCGACAGGGGGAAGAGAAGAGACCCAGTACTTC
v_gene: TRBV18; d_gene: -; abundance: -; j_gene: TRBJ1-3; CDR3aa: CASSPSTRNSGNTIYF; CDR3nt: TGTGCCAGCTCACCATCTACGAGAAACTCTGGAAACACCATATATTTT
v_gene: TRBV9; d_gene: -; abundance: once; j_gene: TRBJ2-5; CDR3aa: CASGATGRKETQYF; CDR3nt: TGTGCCAGCGGGGCGACAGGGAGGAAGGAGACCCAGTACTTC